One TCR beta chain is described in this entry. The V gene end was trimmed by 5 bases and the J gene end by 1 base; junction bases not matched to a gene: 7. The CDR3 has 17 amino acids. Germline V gives CDR1 MDHEN, CDR2 SYDVKM. The record originates from a study of T cell responses to AZD1222 COVID-19 vaccine. Clones were sequenced by immunoSEQ multiplex PCR, and TCRdb holds only the in-frame ones, with some missing. The top ten clones hold around 1.3% of a sample with approximately 74,000 clones, around nine tenths of them seen once. Analysis merged second doses at about 4 or about 12 weeks. The material was peripheral blood, obtained 28 days after the second AZD1222 dose. This TCR came from an adult who received the AZD1222 COVID-19 vaccine. The rearrangement uses TRBV28 and TRBJ2-1; 11 nucleotides match TRBD2. The CDR3 bases are TGTGCCAGCAGTCTAGGGGCTAGCGGGAGGTCCTACAATGAGCAGTTCTTC. This codes for CASSLGASGRSYNEQFF. The full variable domain, with the rest looked up from reference TRBV28 and TRBJ2-1, is DVKVTQSSRYLVKRTGEKVFLECVQDMDHENMFWYRQDPGLGLRLIYFSYDVKMKEKGDIPEGYSVSREKKERFSLILESASTNQTSMYLCASSLGASGRSYNEQFFGPGTRLTVL.